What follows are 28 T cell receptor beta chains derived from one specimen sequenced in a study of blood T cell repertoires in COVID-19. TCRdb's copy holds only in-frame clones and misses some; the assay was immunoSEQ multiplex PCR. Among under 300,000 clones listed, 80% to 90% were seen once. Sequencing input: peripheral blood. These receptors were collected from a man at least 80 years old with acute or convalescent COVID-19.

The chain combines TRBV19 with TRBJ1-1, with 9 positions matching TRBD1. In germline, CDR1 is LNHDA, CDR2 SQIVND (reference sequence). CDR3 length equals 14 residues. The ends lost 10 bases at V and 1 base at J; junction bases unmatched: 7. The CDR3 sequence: CATSDRGRNTEAFF. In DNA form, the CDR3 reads TGTGCCACTTCGGACAGGGGACGGAACACTGAAGCTTTCTTT.

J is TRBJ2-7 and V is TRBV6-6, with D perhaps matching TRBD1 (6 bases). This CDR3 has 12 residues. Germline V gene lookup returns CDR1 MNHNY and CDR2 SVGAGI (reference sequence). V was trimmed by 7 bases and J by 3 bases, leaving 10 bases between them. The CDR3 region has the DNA TGTGCCAGCACTCAACAGGGCTACGAGCAGTACTTC. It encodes CASTQQGYEQYF.

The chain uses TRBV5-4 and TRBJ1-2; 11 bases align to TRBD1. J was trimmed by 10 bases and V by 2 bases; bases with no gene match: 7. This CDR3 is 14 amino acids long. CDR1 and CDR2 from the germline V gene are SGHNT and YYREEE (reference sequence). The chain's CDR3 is CASSFRGQGEDYTF. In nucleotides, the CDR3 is TGTGCCAGCAGCTTCCGGGGACAGGGGGAGGACTACACCTTC.

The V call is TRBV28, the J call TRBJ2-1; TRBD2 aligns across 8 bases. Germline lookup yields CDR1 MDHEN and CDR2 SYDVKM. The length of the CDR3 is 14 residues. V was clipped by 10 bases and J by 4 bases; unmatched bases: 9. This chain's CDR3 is CAITSGSVYNEQFF. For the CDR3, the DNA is TGTGCCATCACTAGCGGCAGCGTATACAATGAGCAGTTCTTC.

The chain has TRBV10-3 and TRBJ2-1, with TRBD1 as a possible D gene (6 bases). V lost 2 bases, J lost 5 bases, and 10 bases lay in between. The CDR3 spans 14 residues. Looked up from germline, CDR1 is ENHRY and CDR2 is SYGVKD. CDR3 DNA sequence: TGTGCCATCAGTGAGCGGCGACAGGACAATGAGCAGTTCTTC. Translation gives CAISERRQDNEQFF.

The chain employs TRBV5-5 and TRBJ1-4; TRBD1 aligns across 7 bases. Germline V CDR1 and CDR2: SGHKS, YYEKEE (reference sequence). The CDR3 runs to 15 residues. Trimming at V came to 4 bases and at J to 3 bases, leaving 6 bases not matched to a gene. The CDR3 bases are TGTGCCAGCAGCATAGAGGGGGCCTCTAATGAAAAACTGTTTTTT. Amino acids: CASSIEGASNEKLFF.

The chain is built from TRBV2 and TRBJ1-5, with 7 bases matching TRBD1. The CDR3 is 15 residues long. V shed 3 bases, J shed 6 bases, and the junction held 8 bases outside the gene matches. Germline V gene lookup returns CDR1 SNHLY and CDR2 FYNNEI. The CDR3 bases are TGTGCCAGCAGTGACGGTAGGGGGCCTACTCAGCCCCAGCATTTT. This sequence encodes CASSDGRGPTQPQHF.

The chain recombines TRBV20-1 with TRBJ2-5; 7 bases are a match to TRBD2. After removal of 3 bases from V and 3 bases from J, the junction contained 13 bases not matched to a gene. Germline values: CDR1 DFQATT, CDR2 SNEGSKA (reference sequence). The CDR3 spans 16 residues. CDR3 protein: CSASISGWRGKETQYF. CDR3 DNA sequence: TGCAGTGCTAGTATTTCGGGATGGCGGGGGAAAGAGACCCAGTACTTC.

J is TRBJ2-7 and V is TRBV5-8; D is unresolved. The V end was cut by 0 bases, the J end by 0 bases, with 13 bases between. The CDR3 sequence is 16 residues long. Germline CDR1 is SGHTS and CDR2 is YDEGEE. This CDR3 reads CASSLVVGSSSYEQYF. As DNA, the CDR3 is TGTGCCAGCAGCTTGGTGGTCGGGTCGAGCTCCTACGAGCAGTACTTC.

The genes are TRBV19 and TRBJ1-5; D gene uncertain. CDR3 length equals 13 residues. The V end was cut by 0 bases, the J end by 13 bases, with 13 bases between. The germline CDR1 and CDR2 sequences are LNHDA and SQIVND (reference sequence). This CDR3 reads CASSIDPDGKQHF. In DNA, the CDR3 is TGTGCCAGTAGTATAGACCCGGACGGGAAGCAGCATTTT.

The CDR3 coding sequence is TGTGCCACCAGTCATCGTCGGGGCGGGGCGGGGGATACGCAGTATTTT. Protein sequence: CATSHRRGGAGDTQYF. The chain has TRBV24-1 and TRBJ2-3; a possible D gene is TRBD2 (6 bases). Germline lookup yields CDR1 KGHDR and CDR2 SFDVKD. The CDR3 extends over 16 amino acids. Trimming cost V 6 bases and J 6 bases, with 21 bases left between them.

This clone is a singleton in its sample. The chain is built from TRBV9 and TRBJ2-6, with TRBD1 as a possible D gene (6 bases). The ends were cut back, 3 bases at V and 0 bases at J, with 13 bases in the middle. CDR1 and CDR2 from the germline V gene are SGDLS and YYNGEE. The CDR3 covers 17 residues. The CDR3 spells CASSAPGQISGANVLTF. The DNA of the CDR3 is TGTGCCAGCAGCGCACCGGGACAAATCTCTGGGGCCAACGTCCTGACTTTC.

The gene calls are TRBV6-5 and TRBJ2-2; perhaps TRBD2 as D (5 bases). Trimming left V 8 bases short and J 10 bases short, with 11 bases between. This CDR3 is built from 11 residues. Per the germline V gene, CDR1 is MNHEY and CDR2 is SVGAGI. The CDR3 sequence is CASQRAAELFF. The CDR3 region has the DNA TGTGCCAGCCAGAGGGCAGCGGAGCTGTTTTTT.

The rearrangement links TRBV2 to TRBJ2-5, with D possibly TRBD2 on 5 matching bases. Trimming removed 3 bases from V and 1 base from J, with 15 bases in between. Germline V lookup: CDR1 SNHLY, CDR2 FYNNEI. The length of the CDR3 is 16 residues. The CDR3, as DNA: TGTGCCAGCAGTGAGTTATTTGCGGGCCTCCAAGAGACCCAGTACTTC. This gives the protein CASSELFAGLQETQYF.

The CDR3 protein is CSVEVTGTSEPYNEQFF. The CDR3 bases are TGCAGCGTTGAAGTAACAGGGACTAGCGAACCATACAATGAGCAGTTCTTC. The chain is built from TRBV29-1 and TRBJ2-1; TRBD2 matches at 10 bases. The junction had 10 bases not matched to a gene; V was cut back by 1 base and J by 4 bases. Germline V gene lookup returns CDR1 SQVTM and CDR2 ANQGSEA. The CDR3 loop spans 17 amino acids.

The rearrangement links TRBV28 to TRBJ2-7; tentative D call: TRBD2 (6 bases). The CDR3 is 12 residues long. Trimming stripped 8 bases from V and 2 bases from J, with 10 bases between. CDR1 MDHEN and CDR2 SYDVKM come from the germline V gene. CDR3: CASGGTTYEQYF. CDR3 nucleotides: TGTGCCAGCGGGGGGACCACCTACGAGCAGTACTTC.

Here the CDR3 reads CATSRGDRVGSPLHF. For the CDR3, the DNA is TGTGCCACCTCCAGGGGGGACAGGGTAGGTTCACCCCTCCACTTT. The V gene is TRBV6-5, the J gene TRBJ1-6; 9 bases match TRBD1. Germline loops: CDR1 MNHEY, CDR2 SVGAGI. Losses at the gene ends were 10 bases for V and 9 bases for J; bases not matched to a gene: 13. The CDR3 is 15 residues long.

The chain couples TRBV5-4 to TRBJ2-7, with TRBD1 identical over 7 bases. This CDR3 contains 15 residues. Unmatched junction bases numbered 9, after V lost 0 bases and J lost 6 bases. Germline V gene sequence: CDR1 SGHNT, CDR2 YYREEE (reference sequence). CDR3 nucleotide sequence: TGTGCCAGCAGCTTGGGCTCGCGACAGGGAGTCGAGCAGTACTTC. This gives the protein CASSLGSRQGVEQYF.

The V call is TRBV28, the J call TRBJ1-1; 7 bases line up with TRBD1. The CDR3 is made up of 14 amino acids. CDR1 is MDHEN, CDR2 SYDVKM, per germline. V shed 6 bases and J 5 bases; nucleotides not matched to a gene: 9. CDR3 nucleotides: TGTGCCAGCAGATTACAGGGGCTAGGGACTGAAGCTTTCTTT. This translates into CASRLQGLGTEAFF.

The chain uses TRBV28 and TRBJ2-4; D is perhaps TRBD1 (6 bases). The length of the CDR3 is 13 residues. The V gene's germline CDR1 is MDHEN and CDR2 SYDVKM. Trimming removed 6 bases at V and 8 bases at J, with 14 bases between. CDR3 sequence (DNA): TGTGCCAGCAGCCCTGGGGGCGTCGACATTCAGTACTTC. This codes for CASSPGGVDIQYF.

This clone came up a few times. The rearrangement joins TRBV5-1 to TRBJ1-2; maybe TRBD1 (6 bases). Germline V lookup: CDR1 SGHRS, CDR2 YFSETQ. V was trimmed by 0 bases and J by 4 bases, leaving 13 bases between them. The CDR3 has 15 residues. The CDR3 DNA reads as TGCGCCAGCAGCTTGGTGGGGGCCTCATTCTATGGCTACACCTTC. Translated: CASSLVGASFYGYTF.

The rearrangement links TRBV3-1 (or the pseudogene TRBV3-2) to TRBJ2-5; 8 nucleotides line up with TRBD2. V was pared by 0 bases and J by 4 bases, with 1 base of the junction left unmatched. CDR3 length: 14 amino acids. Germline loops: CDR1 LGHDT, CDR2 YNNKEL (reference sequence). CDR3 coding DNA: TGTGCCAGCAGCCAAGATGCGGGAGGAGAGACCCAGTACTTC. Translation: CASSQDAGGETQYF.

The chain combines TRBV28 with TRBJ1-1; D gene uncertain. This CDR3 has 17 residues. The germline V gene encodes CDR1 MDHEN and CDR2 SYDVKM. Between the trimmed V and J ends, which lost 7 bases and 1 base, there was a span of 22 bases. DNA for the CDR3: TGTGCCAGCAATCCACCTACCCCGGGAGCCTCGAACACTGAAGCTTTCTTT. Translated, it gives CASNPPTPGASNTEAFF.

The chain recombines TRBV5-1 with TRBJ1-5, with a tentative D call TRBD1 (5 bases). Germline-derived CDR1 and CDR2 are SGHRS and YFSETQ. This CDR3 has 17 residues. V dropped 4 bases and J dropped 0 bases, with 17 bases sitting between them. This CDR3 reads CASSAGTATYSNQPQHF. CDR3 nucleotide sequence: TGCGCCAGCAGCGCGGGGACGGCGACTTATAGCAATCAGCCCCAGCATTTT.

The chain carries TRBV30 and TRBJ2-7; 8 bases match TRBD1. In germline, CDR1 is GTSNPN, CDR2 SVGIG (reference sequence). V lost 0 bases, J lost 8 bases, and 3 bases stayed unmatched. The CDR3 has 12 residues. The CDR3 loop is CAWSVRQGKQYF. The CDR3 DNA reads TGTGCCTGGAGTGTGAGACAGGGGAAGCAGTACTTC.

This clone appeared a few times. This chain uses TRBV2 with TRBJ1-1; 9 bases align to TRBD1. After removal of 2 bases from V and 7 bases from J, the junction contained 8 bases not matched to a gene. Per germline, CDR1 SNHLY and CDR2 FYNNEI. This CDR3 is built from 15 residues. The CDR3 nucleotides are TGTGCCAGCAGTGAAAGGACAGGGGCAATCGTTGAAGCTTTCTTT. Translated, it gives CASSERTGAIVEAFF.

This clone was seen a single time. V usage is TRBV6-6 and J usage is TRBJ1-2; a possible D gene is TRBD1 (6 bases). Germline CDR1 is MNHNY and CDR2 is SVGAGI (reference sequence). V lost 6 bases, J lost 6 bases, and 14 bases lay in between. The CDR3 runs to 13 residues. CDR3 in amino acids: CASSETGFNGYTF. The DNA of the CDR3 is TGTGCCAGCAGCGAAACAGGGTTTAATGGCTACACCTTC.

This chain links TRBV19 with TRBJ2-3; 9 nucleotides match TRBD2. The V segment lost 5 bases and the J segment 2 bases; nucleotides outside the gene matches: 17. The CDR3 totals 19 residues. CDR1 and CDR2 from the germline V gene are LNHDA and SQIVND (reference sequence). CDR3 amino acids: CASSPTTPTSGRSTDTQYF. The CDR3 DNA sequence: TGTGCCAGTAGTCCCACCACCCCAACGAGCGGGAGGTCCACAGATACGCAGTATTTT.